This T cell receptor (beta chain) came from a study of T cell responses to AZD1222 COVID-19 vaccine. TCRdb's table, derived via immunoSEQ multiplex PCR, lists solely in-frame clones and lacks some. The data show about 97,000 clones, with approximately 81% seen just once and 17% held by the top ten. This CDR3 has 13 residues. Trimming pared 1 base from V and 1 base from J, leaving 2 bases between. Germline V CDR1 and CDR2: SGHDN, FVKESK. J is TRBJ1-3 and V is TRBV14; D uncertain. This TCR came from an adult in good health. The sequencing here drew on peripheral blood, taken on day 0 of AZD1222 vaccination. The CDR3, as DNA: TGTGCCAGCAGCCAAGCGTCTGGAAACACCATATATTTT. Translating gives CASSQASGNTIYF.